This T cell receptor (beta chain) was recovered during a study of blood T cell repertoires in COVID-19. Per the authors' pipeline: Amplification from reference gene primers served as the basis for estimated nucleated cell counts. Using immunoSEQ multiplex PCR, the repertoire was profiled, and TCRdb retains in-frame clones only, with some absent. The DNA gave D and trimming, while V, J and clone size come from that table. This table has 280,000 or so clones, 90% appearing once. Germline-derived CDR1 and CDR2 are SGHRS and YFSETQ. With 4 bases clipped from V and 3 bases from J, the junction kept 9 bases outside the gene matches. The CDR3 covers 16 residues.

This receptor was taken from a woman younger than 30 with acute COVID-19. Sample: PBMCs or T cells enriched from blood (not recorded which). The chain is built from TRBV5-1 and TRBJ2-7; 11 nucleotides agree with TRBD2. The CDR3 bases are TGCGCCAGCAGCGATAGCCTACTAGCGGGGGACTACGAGCAGTACTTC. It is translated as CASSDSLLAGDYEQYF.